The 26 T cell receptor beta chains presented below share a single source sample, sequenced in a study of blood T cell repertoires in COVID-19. Sequenced by immunoSEQ multiplex PCR; TCRdb stores in-frame clones only, minus some. The repertoire holds roughly 70,000 clones, with 70% to 75% as singletons. Sequencing used peripheral blood. These TCRs come from a woman aged 70-85 years with acute or convalescent COVID-19.

The chain employs TRBV6-5 and TRBJ2-2; a weak D match, TRBD2 (6 bases). The CDR3 has 15 residues. Trimming pared 8 bases from V and 1 base from J, leaving 14 bases between. The germline V gene encodes CDR1 MNHEY and CDR2 SVGAGI. CDR3 DNA: TGTGCCAGCCTAGGACCCGGGGGGAACACCGGGGAGCTGTTTTTT. The encoded protein is CASLGPGGNTGELFF.

This chain connects TRBV3-1 (or the pseudogene TRBV3-2) to TRBJ2-5, with TRBD1 matching over 7 bases. From germline, CDR1 is LGHDT and CDR2 YNNKEL (reference sequence). The trim removed 3 bases at V and 4 bases at J, leaving 8 bases unmatched. CDR3 size: 15 residues. The CDR3 nucleotides are TGTGCCAGCAGCCAGGCCGGGACAGCGATAGAGACCCAGTACTTC. This translates into CASSQAGTAIETQYF.

The chain couples TRBV29-1 to TRBJ2-1; 7 bases are shared with TRBD2. The CDR3 sequence is 16 residues long. The germline V gene encodes CDR1 SQVTM and CDR2 ANQGSEA. The ends lost 0 bases at V and 6 bases at J; junction bases unmatched: 11. The CDR3 bases are TGCAGCGTTGAAGAGTCTACGGCGGGAGTTATCAATGAGCAGTTCTTC. This sequence encodes CSVEESTAGVINEQFF.

This chain connects TRBV14 to TRBJ1-2; 7 bases align to TRBD1. The V segment lost 4 bases and the J segment 2 bases; nucleotides outside the gene matches: 1. The CDR3 is made up of 13 amino acids. Per germline, CDR1 SGHDN and CDR2 FVKESK. For the CDR3, the DNA is TGTGCCAGCAGCCCGGACAGGAACTATGGCTACACCTTC. Protein product: CASSPDRNYGYTF.

CDR3 DNA: TGTGCCAGCAGTCCCCTCGAGGCTAGCGGGGCTGGAGGGGTGCAGTACTTC. Amino acid sequence: CASSPLEASGAGGVQYF. This chain joins TRBV6-2 or TRBV6-3 and TRBJ2-7; TRBD2 agrees at 9 bases. The V gene end was trimmed by 5 bases and the J gene end by 9 bases; junction bases not matched to a gene: 20. From germline, CDR1 is MNHEY and CDR2 SVGEGT. This CDR3 is built from 17 residues.

The V and J genes are TRBV6-5 and TRBJ2-1; D is possibly TRBD2 (6 bases). Trimming took off 2 bases at V and 0 bases at J, with 11 bases between the two ends. This CDR3 is built from 16 residues. CDR1 MNHEY and CDR2 SVGAGI come from the germline V gene. The CDR3 coding sequence is TGTGCCAGCAGTTACCAGGGAGGAAGCTCCTACAATGAGCAGTTCTTC. This codes for CASSYQGGSSYNEQFF.

The gene calls are TRBV7-9 and TRBJ2-3; 9 nucleotides line up with TRBD1. The germline V gene encodes CDR1 SEHNR and CDR2 FQNEAQ (reference sequence). Germline trimming cut 5 bases from V and 7 bases from J; bases unmatched to any gene: 13. This CDR3 comprises 16 residues. CDR3 DNA: TGTGCCAGCAGCCCCGCCCTCCCCGGGACAGGGCATACGCAGTATTTT. It is translated as CASSPALPGTGHTQYF.

V and J are TRBV5-8 and TRBJ2-7, with 10 bases that match TRBD1. Germline lookup yields CDR1 SGHTS and CDR2 YDEGEE. CDR3 length equals 14 residues. J was trimmed by 2 bases and V by 3 bases; bases with no gene match: 2. CDR3 DNA sequence: TGTGCCAGCAGCTCCGGGACAGGGGCCTACGAGCAGTACTTC. Protein sequence: CASSSGTGAYEQYF. The whole variable domain, filled in from reference TRBV5-8 and TRBJ2-7, reads EAGVTQSPTHLIKTRGQQATLRCSPISGHTSVYWYQQALGLGLQFLLWYDEGEERNRGNFPPRFSGRQFPNYSSELNVNALELEDSALYLCASSSGTGAYEQYFGPGTRLTVT.

The chain recombines TRBV27 with TRBJ2-7, with a tentative D call TRBD1 (6 bases). The CDR3 extends over 13 amino acids. Germline V lookup: CDR1 MNHEY, CDR2 SMNVEV (reference sequence). Trimming took off 10 bases at V and 3 bases at J, with 16 bases between the two ends. Here the CDR3 reads CATGNREYYEQYF. The CDR3 bases are TGTGCCACCGGGAACAGGGAATACTACGAGCAGTACTTC.

The rearrangement joins TRBV7-2 to TRBJ2-3, with TRBD2 matching 7 bases. The CDR3 sequence is 16 residues long. The junction had 5 bases not matched to a gene; V was cut back by 1 base and J by 1 base. Per germline, CDR1 SGHTA and CDR2 FQGNSA. CDR3 nucleotides: TGTGCCAGCAGCTTAGATAGGAGCGGGGGCACAGATACGCAGTATTTT. Translated, it gives CASSLDRSGGTDTQYF.

The J gene is TRBJ1-1, the V gene TRBV30; the D gene is possibly TRBD1 (5 bases). Germline lookup yields CDR1 GTSNPN and CDR2 SVGIG (reference sequence). The CDR3 is 13 amino acids. V dropped 5 bases and J dropped 3 bases, with 13 bases sitting between them. This chain's CDR3 is CAWGEKGDTEAFF. DNA for the CDR3: TGTGCCTGGGGGGAAAAAGGGGACACTGAAGCTTTCTTT.

This clone was seen more than once but under ten times. CDR3 loop: CASSLEASGSYEQYF. DNA of the CDR3: TGTGCCAGCAGCTTAGAGGCTAGCGGGTCCTACGAGCAGTACTTC. The chain joins TRBV7-6 to TRBJ2-7; TRBD2 matches 8 bases. Germline V gene lookup returns CDR1 SGHVS and CDR2 FNYEAQ. J was trimmed by 1 base and V by 1 base; bases with no gene match: 3. This CDR3 has 15 amino acids.

This chain joins TRBV2 and TRBJ1-1; no definite D call. Trimming shortened V by 8 bases and J by 6 bases, and 13 bases separated the two germline ends. Germline-derived CDR1 and CDR2 are SNHLY and FYNNEI. This CDR3 is 12 amino acids long. CDR3 sequence reads: CASCLKEAEAFF. The CDR3 bases are TGTGCCAGCTGTCTCAAAGAGGCTGAAGCTTTCTTT.

The CDR3 region is CASSVTTGGGETQYF. The DNA of the CDR3 is TGCGCCAGCAGCGTAACGACAGGGGGCGGGGAGACCCAGTACTTC. V gene TRBV5-1 combines with J gene TRBJ2-5, with 10 nucleotides matching TRBD1. The V and J ends lost 4 bases and 5 bases, in that order; junction bases with no gene match: 8. This CDR3 is 15 amino acids long. Germline CDR1 is SGHRS and CDR2 is YFSETQ.

This clone showed up just a few times. The chain couples TRBV5-4 to TRBJ2-7, with 7 bases identical to TRBD2. V lost 6 bases to trimming and J lost 7 bases; unmatched junction nucleotides: 10. The CDR3 length is 13 residues. CDR1 and CDR2 (germline): SGHNT, YYREEE (reference sequence). The CDR3 region has the DNA TGTGCCAGCACCCTAGCGGCAGAGGGAGAGCAGTACTTC. The encoded protein is CASTLAAEGEQYF.

The CDR3 bases are TGTGCCAGCAGCCAAGGGACAGGCTCCTACGAGCAGTACTTC. Its protein is CASSQGTGSYEQYF. V and J are TRBV3-1 (or the pseudogene TRBV3-2) and TRBJ2-7, with TRBD1 matching over 7 bases. Germline trimming cut 1 base from V and 0 bases from J; bases unmatched to any gene: 0. In germline, CDR1 is LGHDT, CDR2 YNNKEL (reference sequence). The CDR3 covers 14 residues.

The chain joins TRBV2 to TRBJ1-2, with D unclear. CDR1 is SNHLY and CDR2 is FYNNEI in the germline V gene. CDR3 size: 16 residues. V was clipped by 1 base and J by 2 bases, with 14 bases between them. The CDR3 protein is CASSEDRTGVNYGYTF. CDR3 nucleotide sequence: TGTGCCAGCAGTGAAGATAGGACGGGAGTCAACTATGGCTACACCTTC.

The rearrangement links TRBV7-2 to TRBJ2-5; tentative D call: TRBD2 (6 bases). The CDR3 has 16 residues. Germline V gene data show CDR1 as SGHTA and CDR2 as FQGNSA. V gave up 4 bases and J gave up 4 bases, with 19 bases separating them. The CDR3 loop is CASSSRGGGKGETQYF. The CDR3 bases are TGTGCCAGCAGCTCCCGGGGTGGCGGGAAAGGAGAGACCCAGTACTTC.

The V call is TRBV3-1 (or the pseudogene TRBV3-2), the J call TRBJ2-1; 7 positions match TRBD1. After removal of 3 bases from V and 6 bases from J, the junction contained 8 bases not matched to a gene. Germline loops: CDR1 LGHDT, CDR2 YNNKEL (reference sequence). This CDR3 comprises 15 residues. CDR3 in amino acids: CASSQGQFGINEQFF. CDR3 bases: TGTGCCAGCAGCCAGGGACAGTTCGGGATCAATGAGCAGTTCTTC.

The rearrangement joins TRBV6-5 to TRBJ2-7, with a tentative D call TRBD2 (5 bases). CDR3 length equals 14 residues. Germline CDR1 and CDR2: MNHEY and SVGAGI. Between the trimmed V and J ends, which lost 10 bases and 5 bases, there was a span of 21 bases. CDR3 loop: CATSPGSLLHEQYF. In DNA, the CDR3 is TGTGCCACGTCCCCTGGGAGTCTGCTCCACGAGCAGTACTTC.

In this sample, this clone turned up a few times. The V gene is TRBV7-2, the J gene TRBJ1-5; D unclear. From germline, CDR1 is SGHTA and CDR2 FQGNSA. V was clipped by 0 bases and J by 0 bases, with 6 bases between them. The CDR3 runs to 15 residues. The CDR3, as DNA: TGTGCCAGCAGCTTAGCGAGTTATAGCAATCAGCCCCAGCATTTT. Protein: CASSLASYSNQPQHF. The full variable domain, rest sourced from reference TRBV7-2 and TRBJ1-5, is GAGVSQSPSNKVTEKGKDVELRCDPISGHTALYWYRQSLGQGLEFLIYFQGNSAPDKSGLPSDRFSAERTGGSVSTLTIQRTQQEDSAVYLCASSLASYSNQPQHFGDGTRLSIL.

The chain recombines TRBV9 with TRBJ1-1, with 7 bases that match TRBD1. The CDR3 has 17 residues. V dropped 0 bases and J dropped 4; count of bases not matched to a gene: 12. Germline V gene sequence: CDR1 SGDLS, CDR2 YYNGEE. The CDR3 region is CASSVGGRGWDTTEAFF. CDR3 sequence (DNA): TGTGCCAGCAGCGTAGGGGGCAGGGGGTGGGATACCACTGAAGCTTTCTTT.

This clone was detected only a few times. CDR3 DNA: TGTGCCAGTAGTCCCCAGGGCGGTCACGACAATGAGCAGTTCTTC. Translating gives CASSPQGGHDNEQFF. This sequence joins TRBV19 and TRBJ2-1, with D perhaps TRBD1 (5 bases). Trimming removed 5 bases from V and 5 bases from J, with 16 bases in between. This CDR3 spans 15 amino acids. Germline V gene data show CDR1 as LNHDA and CDR2 as SQIVND (reference sequence).

V gene TRBV6-6 combines with J gene TRBJ1-1, with TRBD1 matching 8 bases. Germline assignment: CDR1 MNHNY and CDR2 SVGAGI (reference sequence). V lost 7 bases, J lost 5 bases, and 12 bases stayed unmatched. This CDR3 has 15 residues. The CDR3 sequence: CASKTTGGRGTEAFF. CDR3 bases: TGTGCCAGCAAAACCACAGGGGGTCGGGGGACTGAAGCTTTCTTT.

CDR3 sequence: CASSPEAGAFNEQFF. CDR3 DNA sequence: TGCGCCAGCAGCCCCGAAGCGGGGGCTTTCAATGAGCAGTTCTTC. The chain recombines TRBV5-1 with TRBJ2-1, with 8 bases that match TRBD2. Unmatched junction bases numbered 9, after V lost 4 bases and J lost 6 bases. The CDR3 is 15 residues long. Germline V gene lookup returns CDR1 SGHRS and CDR2 YFSETQ.

The V gene is TRBV28, the J gene TRBJ2-7; 9 bases agree with TRBD2. Germline values: CDR1 MDHEN, CDR2 SYDVKM. This CDR3 is 14 amino acids long. After removal of 3 bases from V and 2 bases from J, the junction contained 2 bases not matched to a gene. DNA for the CDR3: TGTGCCAGCAGTTTGGCTAGCGGGACCTACGAGCAGTACTTC. Translated, it gives CASSLASGTYEQYF.